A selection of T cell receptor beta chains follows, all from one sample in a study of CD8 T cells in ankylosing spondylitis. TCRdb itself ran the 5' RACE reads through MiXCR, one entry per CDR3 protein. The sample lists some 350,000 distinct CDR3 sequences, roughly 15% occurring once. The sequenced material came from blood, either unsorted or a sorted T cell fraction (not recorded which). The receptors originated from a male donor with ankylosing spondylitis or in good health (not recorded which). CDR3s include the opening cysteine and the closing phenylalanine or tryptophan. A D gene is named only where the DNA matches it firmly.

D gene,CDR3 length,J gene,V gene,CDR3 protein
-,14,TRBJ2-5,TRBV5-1,CASSHLQGGETQYF
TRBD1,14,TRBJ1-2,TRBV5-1,CASSPGTAKDGYTF
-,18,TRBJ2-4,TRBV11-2,CASSSNPGRPYAENIQYF
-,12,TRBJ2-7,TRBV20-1,CSASGQGGEQYF
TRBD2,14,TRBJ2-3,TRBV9,CASSGREFPDTQYF
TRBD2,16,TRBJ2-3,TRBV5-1,CASSSTSGGETDTQYF
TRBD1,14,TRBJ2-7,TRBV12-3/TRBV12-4,CASRYGQGKYEQYF
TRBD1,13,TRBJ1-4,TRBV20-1,CSARAGGEGKLFF
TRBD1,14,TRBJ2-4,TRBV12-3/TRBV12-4,CASSFGDRGNIQYF
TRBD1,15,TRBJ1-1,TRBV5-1,CASSPITSGQGEAFF
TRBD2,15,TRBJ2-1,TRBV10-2,CASSRISGSYNEQFF
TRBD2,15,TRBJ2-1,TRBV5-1,CASSFQRGGIDEQFF
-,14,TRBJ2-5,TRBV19,CASSIGVAGETQYF
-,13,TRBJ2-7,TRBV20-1,CSASTTGAYEQYF
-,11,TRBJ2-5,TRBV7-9,CASVAAETQYF